This T cell receptor beta chain came from a study of radiotherapy plus CTLA-4 blockade in lung cancer. Per germline, CDR1 SGHRS and CDR2 YFSETQ. The V end lost 4 bases, the J end lost 3 bases, and 10 bases lay between the germline ends. CDR3 size: 13 residues. Overall study findings and caveats: Some TCR clones had been derived from tumors. These clones expanded in peripheral blood after radiotherapy plus ipilimumab.

In the case of this clone: The antigen is unknown.

Profiling relied on immunoSEQ multiplex PCR, and the TCRdb table lists in-frame clones only, not all of them. The repertoire includes 30,000 to 35,000 clones, around 73% of them detected once, and roughly 7.4% sits in the top ten. Chemo-refractory metastatic non-small-cell lung cancer patients received focal radiation with ipilimumab CTLA-4 blockade. The chain combines TRBV5-1 with TRBJ1-2; D unclear. Sequences were derived from peripheral blood, sampled from a patient treated with radiotherapy plus ipilimumab. The TCR sequence derives from a human donor with non-small cell lung cancer who had stable disease on radiotherapy plus ipilimumab. CDR3 in DNA: TGCGCCAGCAGCCCCGACGGATACTATGGCTACACCTTC. Its translation is CASSPDGYYGYTF.